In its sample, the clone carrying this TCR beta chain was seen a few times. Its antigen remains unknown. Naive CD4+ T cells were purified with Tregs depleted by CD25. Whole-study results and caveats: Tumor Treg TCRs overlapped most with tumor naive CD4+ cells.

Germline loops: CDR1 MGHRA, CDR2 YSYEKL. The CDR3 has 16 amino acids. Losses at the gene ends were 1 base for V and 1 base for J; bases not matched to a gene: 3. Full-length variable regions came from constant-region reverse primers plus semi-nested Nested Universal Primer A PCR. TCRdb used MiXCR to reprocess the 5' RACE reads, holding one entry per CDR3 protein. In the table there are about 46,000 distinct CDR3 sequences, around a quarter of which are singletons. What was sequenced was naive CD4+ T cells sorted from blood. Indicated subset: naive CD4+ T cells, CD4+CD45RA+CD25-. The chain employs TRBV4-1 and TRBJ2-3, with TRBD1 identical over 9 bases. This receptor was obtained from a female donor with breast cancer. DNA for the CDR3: TGCGCCAGCAGCCAAGTCGGACAGGGGCGCACAGATACGCAGTATTTT. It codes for CASSQVGQGRTDTQYF.